Sequencing of this TCR beta chain was carried out in a study of control samples from healthy donors and cancer patients. Points on this clone: The germline gene is not matched at one end of the junction; a read error may be the cause.

CDR3 length: 12 residues. Germline loops: CDR1 MDHEN, CDR2 SYDVKM. Sequenced by immunoSEQ multiplex PCR; TCRdb stores in-frame clones only, minus some. The sample contains over 75,000 clones, 82% of which appear only once. The rearrangement joins TRBV28 to TRBJ2-7; possibly TRBD1 for D (6 bases). The TCR was taken from a man aged 60-69 years in good health. The sequenced sample was blood. DNA of the CDR3: TGTGCCAGCAGTTCTACAGGGACACAGCCACAATTC. Protein product: CASSSTGTQPQF.